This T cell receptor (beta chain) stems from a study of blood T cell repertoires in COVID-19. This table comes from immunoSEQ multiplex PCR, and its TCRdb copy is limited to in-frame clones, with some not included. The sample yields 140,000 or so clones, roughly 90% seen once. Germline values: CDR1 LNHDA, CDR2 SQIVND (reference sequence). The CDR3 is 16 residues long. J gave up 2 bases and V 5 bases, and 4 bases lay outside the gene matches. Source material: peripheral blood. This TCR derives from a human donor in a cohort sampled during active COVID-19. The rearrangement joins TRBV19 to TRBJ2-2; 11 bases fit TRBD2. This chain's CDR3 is CASSGGLAGNTGELFF. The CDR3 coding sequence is TGTGCCAGTAGTGGAGGACTAGCGGGCAACACCGGGGAGCTGTTTTTT.